This entry describes one T cell receptor (beta chain). The antigen remains unidentified. RNA extraction and reverse transcription yielded cDNA as sequencing template. Method: immunoSEQ multiplex PCR; TCRdb's copy keeps in-frame clones and lacks some. The sample lists under 95,000 clones; approximately 70% were seen once. The trim removed 4 bases at V and 4 bases at J, leaving 10 bases unmatched. This CDR3 region has 15 residues. Germline values: CDR1 SGDLS, CDR2 YYNGEE. The record originates from a study of CD8+ T cells in alopecia areata. Study-wide background: Treated patients were given 5 to 10 mg oral tofacitinib twice daily. General study findings and limits: Sequenced scalp T cells also include alphabeta T cells resident in normal skin. Expanded CD8+ clones among the top 100, as well as scalp clonality, were significantly decreased by tofacitinib.

This sample's treatment: oral pan-JAK inhibitor, 5-10 mg twice daily. Sample: CD8+ T cells sorted from blood, taken at roughly week 45, from a patient treated with tofacitinib. The J gene is TRBJ1-2, the V gene TRBV9; 7 bases fit TRBD1. This TCR was sampled from a human donor with alopecia areata. The CDR3 sequence is CASSQNTGDPYGYTF. The CDR3 DNA reads TGTGCCAGCAGCCAAAACACAGGGGACCCCTATGGCTACACCTTC.